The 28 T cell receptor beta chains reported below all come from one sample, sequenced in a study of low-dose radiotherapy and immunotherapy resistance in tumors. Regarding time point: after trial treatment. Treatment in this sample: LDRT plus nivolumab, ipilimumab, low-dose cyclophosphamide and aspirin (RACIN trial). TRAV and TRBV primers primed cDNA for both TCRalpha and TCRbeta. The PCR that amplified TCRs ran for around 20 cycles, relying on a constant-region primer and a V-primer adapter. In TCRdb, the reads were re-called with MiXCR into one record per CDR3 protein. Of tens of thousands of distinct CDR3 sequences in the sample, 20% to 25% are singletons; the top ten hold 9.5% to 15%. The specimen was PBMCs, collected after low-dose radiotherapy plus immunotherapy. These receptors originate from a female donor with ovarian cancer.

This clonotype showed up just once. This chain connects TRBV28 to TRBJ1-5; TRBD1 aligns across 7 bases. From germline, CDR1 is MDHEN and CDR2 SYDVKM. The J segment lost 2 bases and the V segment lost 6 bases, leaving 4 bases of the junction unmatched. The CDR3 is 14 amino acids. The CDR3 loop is CASSPDRGNQPQHF. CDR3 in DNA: TGTGCCAGCAGCCCCGACAGGGGCAATCAGCCCCAGCATTTT.

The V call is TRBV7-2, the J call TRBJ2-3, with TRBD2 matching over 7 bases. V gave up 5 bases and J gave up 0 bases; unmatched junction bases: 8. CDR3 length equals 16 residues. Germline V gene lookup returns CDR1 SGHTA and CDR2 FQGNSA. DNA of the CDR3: TGTGCCAGCAGCCCATTAGCGGGTGGGAGCACAGATACGCAGTATTTT. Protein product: CASSPLAGGSTDTQYF. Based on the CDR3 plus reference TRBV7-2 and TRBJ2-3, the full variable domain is GAGVSQSPSNKVTEKGKDVELRCDPISGHTALYWYRQSLGQGLEFLIYFQGNSAPDKSGLPSDRFSAERTGGSVSTLTIQRTQQEDSAVYLCASSPLAGGSTDTQYFGPGTRLTVL.

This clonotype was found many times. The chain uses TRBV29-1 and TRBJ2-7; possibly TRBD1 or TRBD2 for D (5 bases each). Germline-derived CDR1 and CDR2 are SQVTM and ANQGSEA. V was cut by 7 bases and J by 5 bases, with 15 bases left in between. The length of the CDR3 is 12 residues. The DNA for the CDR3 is TGCAGCGCTCGGGACGGTCCCCACGAGCAGTACTTC. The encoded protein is CSARDGPHEQYF.

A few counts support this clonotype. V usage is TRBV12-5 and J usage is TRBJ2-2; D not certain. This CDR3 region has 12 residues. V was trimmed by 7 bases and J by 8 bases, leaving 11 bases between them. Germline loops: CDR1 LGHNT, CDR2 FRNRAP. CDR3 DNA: TGTGCTAGTGCACAGTTCTCAGGGGAGCTGTTTTTT. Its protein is CASAQFSGELFF.

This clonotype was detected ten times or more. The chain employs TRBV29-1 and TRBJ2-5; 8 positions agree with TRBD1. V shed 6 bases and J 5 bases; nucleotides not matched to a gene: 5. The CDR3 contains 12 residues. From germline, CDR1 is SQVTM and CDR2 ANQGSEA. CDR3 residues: CSVQGAEETQYF. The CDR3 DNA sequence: TGCAGCGTCCAGGGGGCGGAGGAGACCCAGTACTTC.

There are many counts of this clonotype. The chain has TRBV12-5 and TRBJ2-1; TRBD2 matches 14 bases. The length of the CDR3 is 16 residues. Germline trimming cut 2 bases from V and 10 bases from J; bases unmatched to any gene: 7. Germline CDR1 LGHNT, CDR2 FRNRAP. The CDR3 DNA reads TGTGCTAGTGGTTTGCCTGGACTAGCGGGAGGCGTAGAGCAGTTCTTC. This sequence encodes CASGLPGLAGGVEQFF.

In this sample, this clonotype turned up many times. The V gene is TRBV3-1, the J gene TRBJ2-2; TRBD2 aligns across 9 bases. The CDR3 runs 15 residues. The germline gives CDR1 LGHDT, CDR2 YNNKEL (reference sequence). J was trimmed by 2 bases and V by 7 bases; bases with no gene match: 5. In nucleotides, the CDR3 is TGTGCCAGCATCAGCGGGGGGCTCAACACCGGGGAGCTGTTTTTT. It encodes CASISGGLNTGELFF.

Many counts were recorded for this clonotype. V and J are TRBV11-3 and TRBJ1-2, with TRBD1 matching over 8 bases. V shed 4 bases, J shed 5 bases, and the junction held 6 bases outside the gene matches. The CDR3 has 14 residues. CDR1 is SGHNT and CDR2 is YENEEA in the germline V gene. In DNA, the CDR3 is TGTGCCAGCAGCTCCGAGGGACAGGTTTATGGCTACACCTTC. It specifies CASSSEGQVYGYTF.

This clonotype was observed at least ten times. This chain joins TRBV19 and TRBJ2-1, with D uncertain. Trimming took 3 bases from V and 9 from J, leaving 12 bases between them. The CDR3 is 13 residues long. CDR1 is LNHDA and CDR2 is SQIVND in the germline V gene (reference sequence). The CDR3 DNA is TGTGCCAGTAGTATTAGTTCCCTAGGTGAGCAGTTCTTC. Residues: CASSISSLGEQFF.

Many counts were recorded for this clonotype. The CDR3 sequence is CSHRKGPGTNQPQHF. CDR3 coding DNA: TGCAGCCACAGGAAGGGTCCCGGGACAAATCAGCCCCAGCATTTT. The chain combines TRBV20-1 with TRBJ1-5, with a weak D call TRBD1 (6 bases). CDR1 is DFQATT and CDR2 is SNEGSKA in the germline V gene (reference sequence). This CDR3 contains 15 residues.

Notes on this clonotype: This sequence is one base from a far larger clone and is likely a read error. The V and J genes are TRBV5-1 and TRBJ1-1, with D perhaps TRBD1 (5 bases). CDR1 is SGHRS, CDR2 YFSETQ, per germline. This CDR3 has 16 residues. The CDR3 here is CASSLGQGGRGTEAFF. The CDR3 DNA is TGTGCCAGCAGCTTGGGCCAGGGTGGGCGTGGCACTGAAGCTTTCTTT.

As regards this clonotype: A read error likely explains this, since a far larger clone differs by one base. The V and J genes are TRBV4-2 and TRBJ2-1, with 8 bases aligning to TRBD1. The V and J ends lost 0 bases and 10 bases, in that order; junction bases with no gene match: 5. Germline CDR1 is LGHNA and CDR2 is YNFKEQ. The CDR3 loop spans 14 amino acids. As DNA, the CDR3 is TGTGCCAGCAGCCAAGAGGACAGGGCCCACGAGCAGTTCTTC. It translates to CASSQEDRAHEQFF.

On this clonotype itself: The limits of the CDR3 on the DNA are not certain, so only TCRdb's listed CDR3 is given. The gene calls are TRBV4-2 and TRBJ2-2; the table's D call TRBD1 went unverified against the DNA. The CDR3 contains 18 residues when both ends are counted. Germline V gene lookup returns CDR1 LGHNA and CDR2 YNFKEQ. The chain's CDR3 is CASSPTPPGQNTGELFFF.

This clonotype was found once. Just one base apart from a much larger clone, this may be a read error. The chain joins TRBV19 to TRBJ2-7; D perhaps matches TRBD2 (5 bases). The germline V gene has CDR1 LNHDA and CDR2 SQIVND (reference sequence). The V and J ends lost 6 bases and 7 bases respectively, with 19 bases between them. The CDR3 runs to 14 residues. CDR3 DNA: TGTGCCAGTAGCGCCGGGATGACCTACAATGAGCAGTACTTC. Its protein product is CASSAGMTYNEQYF.

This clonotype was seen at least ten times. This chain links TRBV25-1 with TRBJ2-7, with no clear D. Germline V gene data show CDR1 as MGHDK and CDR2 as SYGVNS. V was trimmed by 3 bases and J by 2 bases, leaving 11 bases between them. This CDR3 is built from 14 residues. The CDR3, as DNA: TGTGCCAGCAGTGATGGAAACAGCCCCTACGAGCAGTACTTC. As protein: CASSDGNSPYEQYF.

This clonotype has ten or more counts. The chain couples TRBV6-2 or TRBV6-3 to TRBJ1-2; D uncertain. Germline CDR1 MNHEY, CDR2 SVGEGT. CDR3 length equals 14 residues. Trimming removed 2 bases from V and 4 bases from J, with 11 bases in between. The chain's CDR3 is CASSYGPDFYGYTF. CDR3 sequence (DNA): TGTGCCAGCAGTTACGGTCCGGATTTCTATGGCTACACCTTC.

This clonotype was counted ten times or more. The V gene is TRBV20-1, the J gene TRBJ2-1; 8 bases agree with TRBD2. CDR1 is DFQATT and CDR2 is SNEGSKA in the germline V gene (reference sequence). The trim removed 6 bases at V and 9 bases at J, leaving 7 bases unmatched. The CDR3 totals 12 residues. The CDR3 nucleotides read TGCAGTGCGCAGGGACTAGTTTCTGAGCAGTTCTTC. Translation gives CSAQGLVSEQFF.

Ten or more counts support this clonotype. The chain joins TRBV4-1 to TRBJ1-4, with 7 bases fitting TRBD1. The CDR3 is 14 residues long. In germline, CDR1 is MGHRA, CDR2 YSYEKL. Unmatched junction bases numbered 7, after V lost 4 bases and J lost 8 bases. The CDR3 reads CASSPGQVREKLFF. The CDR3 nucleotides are TGCGCCAGCAGCCCCGGACAGGTTCGGGAAAAACTGTTTTTT.

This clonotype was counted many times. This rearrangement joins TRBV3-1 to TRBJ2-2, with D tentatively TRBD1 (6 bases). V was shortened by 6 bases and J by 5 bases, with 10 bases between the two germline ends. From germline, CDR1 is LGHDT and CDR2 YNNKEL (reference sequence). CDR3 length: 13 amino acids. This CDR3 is CASRHTGTGELFF. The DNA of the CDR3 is TGTGCCAGCAGGCACACAGGGACCGGGGAGCTGTTTTTT.

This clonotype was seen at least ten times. The CDR3 DNA follows: TGTGCCAGCAGCTTAGGGCAGGGTACAGATACGCAGTATTTT. It is translated as CASSLGQGTDTQYF. The rearrangement joins TRBV13 to TRBJ2-3; D might be TRBD1 (5 bases). Germline values: CDR1 PRHDT, CDR2 FYEKMQ (reference sequence). Trimming took 0 bases from V and 3 from J, leaving 7 bases between them. The CDR3 has 14 residues.

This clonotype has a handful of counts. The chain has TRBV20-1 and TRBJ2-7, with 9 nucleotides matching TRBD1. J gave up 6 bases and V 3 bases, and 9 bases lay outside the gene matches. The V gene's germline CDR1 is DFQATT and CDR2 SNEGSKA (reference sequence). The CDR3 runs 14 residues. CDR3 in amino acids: CSASGTGTGTEQYF. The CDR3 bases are TGCAGTGCTAGTGGAACCGGGACAGGGACCGAGCAGTACTTC.

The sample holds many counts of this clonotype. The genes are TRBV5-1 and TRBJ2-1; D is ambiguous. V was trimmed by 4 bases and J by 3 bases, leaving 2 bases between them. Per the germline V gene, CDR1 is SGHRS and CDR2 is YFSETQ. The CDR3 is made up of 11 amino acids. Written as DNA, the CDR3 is TGCGCCAGCAGCAACTACAATGAGCAGTTCTTC. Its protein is CASSNYNEQFF.

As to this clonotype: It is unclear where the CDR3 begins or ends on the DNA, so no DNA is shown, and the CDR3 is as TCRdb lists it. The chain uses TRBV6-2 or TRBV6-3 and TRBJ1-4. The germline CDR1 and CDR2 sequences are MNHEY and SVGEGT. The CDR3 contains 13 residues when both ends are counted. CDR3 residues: CASSRYNEKLFFF.

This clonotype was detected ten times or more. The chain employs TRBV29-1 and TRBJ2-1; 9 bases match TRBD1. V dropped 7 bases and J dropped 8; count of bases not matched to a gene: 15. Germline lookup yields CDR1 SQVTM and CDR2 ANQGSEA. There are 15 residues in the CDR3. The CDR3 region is CSGDYPGQGGDEQFF. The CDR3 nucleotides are TGCAGCGGGGATTATCCGGGACAGGGTGGGGATGAGCAGTTCTTC.

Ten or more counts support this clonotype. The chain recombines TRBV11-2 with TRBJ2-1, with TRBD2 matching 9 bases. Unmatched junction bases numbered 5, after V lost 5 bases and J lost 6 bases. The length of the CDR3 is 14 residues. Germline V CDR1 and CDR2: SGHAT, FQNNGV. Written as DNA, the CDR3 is TGTGCCAGCAGCAGAGGACTAGCGTCCAATGAGCAGTTCTTC. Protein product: CASSRGLASNEQFF.

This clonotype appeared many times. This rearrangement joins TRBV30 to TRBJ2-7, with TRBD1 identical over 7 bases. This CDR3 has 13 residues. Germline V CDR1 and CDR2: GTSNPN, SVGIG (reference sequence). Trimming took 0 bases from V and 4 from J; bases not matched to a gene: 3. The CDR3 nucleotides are TGTGCCTGGAGTGTACTCAGGGGGTACGAGCAGTACTTC. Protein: CAWSVLRGYEQYF.

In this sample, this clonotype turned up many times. The CDR3 here is CASSGTSGVSSYNEQFF. CDR3 bases: TGTGCCAGCAGCGGTACTAGCGGTGTAAGCTCCTACAATGAGCAGTTCTTC. The chain uses TRBV7-8 and TRBJ2-1, with TRBD2 matching 8 bases. CDR3 length: 17 amino acids. The junction had 9 bases not matched to a gene; V was cut back by 5 bases and J by 0 bases. The V gene's germline CDR1 is SGHVS and CDR2 FQNEAQ.

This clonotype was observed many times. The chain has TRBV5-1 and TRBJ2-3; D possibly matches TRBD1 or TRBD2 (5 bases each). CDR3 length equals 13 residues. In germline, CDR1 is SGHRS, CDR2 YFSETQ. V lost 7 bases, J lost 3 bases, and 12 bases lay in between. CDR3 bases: TGCGCCAGCGGACTCCCAGGGACAGATACGCAGTATTTT. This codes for CASGLPGTDTQYF.